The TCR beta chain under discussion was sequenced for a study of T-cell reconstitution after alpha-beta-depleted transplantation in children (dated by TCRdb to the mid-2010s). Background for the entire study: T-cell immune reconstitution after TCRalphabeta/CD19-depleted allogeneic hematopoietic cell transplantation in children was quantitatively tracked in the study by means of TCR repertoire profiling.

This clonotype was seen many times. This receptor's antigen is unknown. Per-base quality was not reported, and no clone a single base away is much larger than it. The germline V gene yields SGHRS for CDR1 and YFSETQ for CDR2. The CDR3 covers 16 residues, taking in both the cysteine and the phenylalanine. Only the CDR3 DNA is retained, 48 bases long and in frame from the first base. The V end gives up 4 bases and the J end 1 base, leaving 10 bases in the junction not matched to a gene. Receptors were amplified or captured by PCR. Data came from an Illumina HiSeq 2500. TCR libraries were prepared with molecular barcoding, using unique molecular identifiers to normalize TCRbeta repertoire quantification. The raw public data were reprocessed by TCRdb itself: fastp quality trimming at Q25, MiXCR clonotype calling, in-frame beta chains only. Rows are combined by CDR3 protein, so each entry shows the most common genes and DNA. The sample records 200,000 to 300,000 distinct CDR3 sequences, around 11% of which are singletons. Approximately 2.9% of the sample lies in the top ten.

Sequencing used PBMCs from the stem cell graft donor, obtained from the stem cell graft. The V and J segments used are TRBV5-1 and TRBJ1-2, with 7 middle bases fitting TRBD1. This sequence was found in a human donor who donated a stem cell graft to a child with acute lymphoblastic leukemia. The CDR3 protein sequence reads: CASSDDPDRVNYGYTF. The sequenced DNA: TGCGCCAGCAGCGATGACCCTGACAGGGTTAACTATGGCTACACCTTC.